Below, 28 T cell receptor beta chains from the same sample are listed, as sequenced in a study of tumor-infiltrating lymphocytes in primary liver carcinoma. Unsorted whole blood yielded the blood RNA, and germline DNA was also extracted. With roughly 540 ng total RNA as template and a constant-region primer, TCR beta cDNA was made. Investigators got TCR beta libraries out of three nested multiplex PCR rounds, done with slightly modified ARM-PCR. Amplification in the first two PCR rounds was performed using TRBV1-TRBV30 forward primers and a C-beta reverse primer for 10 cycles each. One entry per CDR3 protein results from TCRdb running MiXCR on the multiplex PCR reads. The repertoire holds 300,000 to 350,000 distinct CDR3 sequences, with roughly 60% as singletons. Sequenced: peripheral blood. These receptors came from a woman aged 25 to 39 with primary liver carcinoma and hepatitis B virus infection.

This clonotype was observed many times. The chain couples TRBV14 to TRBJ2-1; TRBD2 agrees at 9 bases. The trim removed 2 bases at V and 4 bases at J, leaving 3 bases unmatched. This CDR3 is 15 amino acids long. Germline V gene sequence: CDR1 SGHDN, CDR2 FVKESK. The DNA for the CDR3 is TGTGCCAGCAGCCAATTTAGCGGGGGATACAATGAGCAGTTCTTC. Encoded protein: CASSQFSGGYNEQFF.

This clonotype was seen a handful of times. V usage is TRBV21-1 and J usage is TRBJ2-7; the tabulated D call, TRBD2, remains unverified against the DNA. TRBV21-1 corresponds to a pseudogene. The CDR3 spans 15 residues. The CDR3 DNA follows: TGTGCCAGCAAGCCGATTAGCGGGAGGGCCGGTGAGCAGTACTTC. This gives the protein CASKPISGRAGEQYF.

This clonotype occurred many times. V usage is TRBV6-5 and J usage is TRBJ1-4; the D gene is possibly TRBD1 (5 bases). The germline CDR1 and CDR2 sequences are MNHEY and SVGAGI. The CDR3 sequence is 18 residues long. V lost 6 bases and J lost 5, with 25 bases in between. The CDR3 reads CASSRKPPYGTGNEKLFF. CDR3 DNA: TGTGCCAGCAGCCGCAAACCCCCCTATGGGACTGGAAATGAAAAACTGTTTTTT.

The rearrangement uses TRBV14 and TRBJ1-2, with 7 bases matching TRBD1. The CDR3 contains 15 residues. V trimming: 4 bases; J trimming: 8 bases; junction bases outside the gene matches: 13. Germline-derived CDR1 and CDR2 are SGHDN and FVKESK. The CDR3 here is CASSLSGAGGQGYTF. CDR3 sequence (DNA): TGTGCCAGCAGCCTATCCGGGGCAGGGGGGCAAGGCTACACCTTC.

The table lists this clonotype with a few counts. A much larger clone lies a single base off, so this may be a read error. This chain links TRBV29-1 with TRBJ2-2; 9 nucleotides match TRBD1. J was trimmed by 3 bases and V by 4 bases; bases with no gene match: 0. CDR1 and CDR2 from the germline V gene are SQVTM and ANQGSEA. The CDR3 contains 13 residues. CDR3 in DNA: TGCAGCGTTGGGGACAGGGACACCGGGGAGCTGTTTTTT. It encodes CSVGDRDTGELFF.

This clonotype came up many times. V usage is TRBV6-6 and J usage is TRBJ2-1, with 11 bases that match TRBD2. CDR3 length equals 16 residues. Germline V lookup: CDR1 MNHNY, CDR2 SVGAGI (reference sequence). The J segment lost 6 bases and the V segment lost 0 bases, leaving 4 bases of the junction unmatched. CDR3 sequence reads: CASSYSSLAGGNEQFF. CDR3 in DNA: TGTGCCAGCAGTTACTCATCCCTAGCGGGAGGCAATGAGCAGTTCTTC.

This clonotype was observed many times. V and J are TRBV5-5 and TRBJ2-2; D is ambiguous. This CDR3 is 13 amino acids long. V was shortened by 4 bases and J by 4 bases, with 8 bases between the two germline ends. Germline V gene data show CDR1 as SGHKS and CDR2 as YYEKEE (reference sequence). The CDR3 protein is CASSQHTTGELFF. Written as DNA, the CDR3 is TGTGCCAGCAGCCAACACACCACCGGGGAGCTGTTTTTT.

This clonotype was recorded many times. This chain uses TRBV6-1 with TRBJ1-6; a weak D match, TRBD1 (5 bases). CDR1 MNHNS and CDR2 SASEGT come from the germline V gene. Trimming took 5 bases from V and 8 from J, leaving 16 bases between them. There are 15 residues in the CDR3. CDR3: CASSSWDGDHSPLHF. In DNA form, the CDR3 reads TGTGCCAGCAGTTCCTGGGACGGGGACCATTCACCCCTCCACTTT.

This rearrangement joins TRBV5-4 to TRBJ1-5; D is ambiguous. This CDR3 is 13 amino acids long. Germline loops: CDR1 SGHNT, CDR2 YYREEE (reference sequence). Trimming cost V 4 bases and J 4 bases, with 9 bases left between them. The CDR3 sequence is CASSQDPNQPQHF. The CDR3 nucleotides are TGTGCCAGCAGCCAGGACCCAAATCAGCCCCAGCATTTT. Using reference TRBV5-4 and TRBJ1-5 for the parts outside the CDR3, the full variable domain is ETGVTQSPTHLIKTRGQQVTLRCSSQSGHNTVSWYQQALGQGPQFIFQYYREEENGRGNFPPRFSGLQFPNYSSELNVNALELDDSALYLCASSQDPNQPQHFGDGTRLSIL.

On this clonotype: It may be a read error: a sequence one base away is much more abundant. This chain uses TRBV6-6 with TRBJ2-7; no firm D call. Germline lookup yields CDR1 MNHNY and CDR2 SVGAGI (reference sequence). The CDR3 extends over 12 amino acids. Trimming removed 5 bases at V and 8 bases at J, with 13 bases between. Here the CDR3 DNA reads TGTGCCAGCAGTCGGAGTGATTACAAGCAGTACTTC. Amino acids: CASSRSDYKQYF.

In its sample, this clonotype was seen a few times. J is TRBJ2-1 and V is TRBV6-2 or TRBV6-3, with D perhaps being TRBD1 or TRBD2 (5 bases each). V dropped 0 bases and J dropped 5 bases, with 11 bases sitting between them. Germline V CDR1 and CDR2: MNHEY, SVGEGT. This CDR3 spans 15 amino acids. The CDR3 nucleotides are TGTGCCAGCAGTTACTCGAGGGGATCTAACAATGAGCAGTTCTTC. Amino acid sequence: CASSYSRGSNNEQFF.

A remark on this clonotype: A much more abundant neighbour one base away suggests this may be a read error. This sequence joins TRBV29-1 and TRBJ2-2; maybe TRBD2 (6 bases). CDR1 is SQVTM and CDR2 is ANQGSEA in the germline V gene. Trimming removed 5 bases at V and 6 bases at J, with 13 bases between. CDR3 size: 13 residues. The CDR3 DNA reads TGCAGCGTTAAACCAGGCGGGGCCGGGGAGCTGTTTTTT. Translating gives CSVKPGGAGELFF.

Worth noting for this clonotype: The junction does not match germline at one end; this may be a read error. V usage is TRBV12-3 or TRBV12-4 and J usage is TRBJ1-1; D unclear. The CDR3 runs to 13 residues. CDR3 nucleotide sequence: TGTGCCAGCAGTTTGGGTGGAAGCACTGAAGCTTCCTTT. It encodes CASSLGGSTEASF.

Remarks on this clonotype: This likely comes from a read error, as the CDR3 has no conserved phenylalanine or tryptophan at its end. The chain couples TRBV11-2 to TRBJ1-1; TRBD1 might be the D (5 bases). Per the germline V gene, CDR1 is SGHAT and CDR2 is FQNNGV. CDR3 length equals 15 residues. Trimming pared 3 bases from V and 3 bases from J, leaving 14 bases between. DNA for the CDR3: TGTGCCAGCAGCTTCAGGGACGGCTGGGACACTGAAGCTTTCTTA. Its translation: CASSFRDGWDTEAFL.

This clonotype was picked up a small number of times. The CDR3: CASSHPQRLAGATDTQYF. The CDR3 nucleotides are TGCGCCAGCAGCCACCCACAACGACTAGCGGGAGCGACAGATACGCAGTATTTT. The chain couples TRBV4-1 to TRBJ2-3; 12 bases match TRBD2. Germline-derived CDR1 and CDR2 are MGHRA and YSYEKL. V shed 3 bases, J shed 3 bases, and the junction held 10 bases outside the gene matches. CDR3 length equals 18 residues.

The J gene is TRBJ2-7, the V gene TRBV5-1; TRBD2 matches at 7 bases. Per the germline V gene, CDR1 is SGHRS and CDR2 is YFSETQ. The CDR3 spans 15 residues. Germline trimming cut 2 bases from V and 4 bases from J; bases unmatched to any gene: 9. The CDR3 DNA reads TGCGCCAGCAGCTTAAGAGCGGGACCCGAATACGAGCAGTACTTC. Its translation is CASSLRAGPEYEQYF.

The CDR3 is CASNPFQGAKGYTF. The DNA of the CDR3 is TGTGCCAGCAACCCATTCCAGGGGGCGAAAGGCTACACCTTC. This sequence joins TRBV5-4 and TRBJ1-2; TRBD1 agrees at 8 bases. The trim removed 6 bases at V and 8 bases at J, leaving 12 bases unmatched. The V gene's germline CDR1 is SGHNT and CDR2 YYREEE (reference sequence). This CDR3 has 14 amino acids. The complete variable domain, with remaining parts taken from reference TRBV5-4 and TRBJ1-2, reads ETGVTQSPTHLIKTRGQQVTLRCSSQSGHNTVSWYQQALGQGPQFIFQYYREEENGRGNFPPRFSGLQFPNYSSELNVNALELDDSALYLCASNPFQGAKGYTFGSGTRLTVV.

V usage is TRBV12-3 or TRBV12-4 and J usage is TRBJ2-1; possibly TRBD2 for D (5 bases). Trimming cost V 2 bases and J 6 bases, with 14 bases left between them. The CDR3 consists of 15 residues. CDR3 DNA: TGTGCCAGCAGTTTAAGAGGGAGCAACAGCAATGAGCAGTTCTTC. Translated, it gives CASSLRGSNSNEQFF.

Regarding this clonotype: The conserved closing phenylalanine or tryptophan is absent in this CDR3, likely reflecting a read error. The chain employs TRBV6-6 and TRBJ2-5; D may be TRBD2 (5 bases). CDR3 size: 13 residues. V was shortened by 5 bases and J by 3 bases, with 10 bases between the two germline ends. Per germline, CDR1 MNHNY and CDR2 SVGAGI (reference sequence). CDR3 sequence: CASSRRTEETQYL. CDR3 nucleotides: TGTGCCAGCAGTCGGAGGACTGAAGAGACCCAGTACCTC.

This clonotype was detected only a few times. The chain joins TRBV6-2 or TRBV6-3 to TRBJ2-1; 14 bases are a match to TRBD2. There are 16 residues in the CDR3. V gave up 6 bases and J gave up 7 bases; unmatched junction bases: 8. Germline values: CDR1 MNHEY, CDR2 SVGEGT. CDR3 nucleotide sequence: TGTGCCAGCAGCTACGGGACTAGCGGGAGCTTAAATGAGCAGTTCTTC. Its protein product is CASSYGTSGSLNEQFF.

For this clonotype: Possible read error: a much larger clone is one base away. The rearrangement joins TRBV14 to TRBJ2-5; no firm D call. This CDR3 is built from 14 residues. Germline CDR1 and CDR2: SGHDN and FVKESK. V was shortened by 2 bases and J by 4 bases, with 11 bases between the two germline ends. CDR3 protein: CASSQPAKRETQYF. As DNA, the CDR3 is TGTGCCAGCAGCCAACCTGCCAAGCGAGAGACCCAGTACTTC.

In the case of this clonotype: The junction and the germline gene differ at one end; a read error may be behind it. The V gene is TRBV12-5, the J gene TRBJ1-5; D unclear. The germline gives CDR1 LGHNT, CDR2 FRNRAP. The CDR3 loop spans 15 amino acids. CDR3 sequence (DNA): TGTGTTAGTGGTTCGGGAGAGACGAGCAATCAGCCCCAGCATTTT. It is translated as CVSGSGETSNQPQHF.

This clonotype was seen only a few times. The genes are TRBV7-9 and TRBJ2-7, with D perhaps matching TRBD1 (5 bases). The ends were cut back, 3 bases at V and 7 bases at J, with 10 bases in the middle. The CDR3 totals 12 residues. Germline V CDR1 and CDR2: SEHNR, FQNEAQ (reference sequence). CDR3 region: CASSLGRREQYF. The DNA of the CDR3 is TGTGCCAGCAGCTTGGGGCGACGGGAGCAGTACTTC.

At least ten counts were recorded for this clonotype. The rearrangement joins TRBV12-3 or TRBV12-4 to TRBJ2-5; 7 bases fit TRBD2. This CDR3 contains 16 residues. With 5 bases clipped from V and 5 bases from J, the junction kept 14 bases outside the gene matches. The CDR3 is CASSPRGAGAHETQYF. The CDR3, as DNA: TGTGCCAGCAGTCCTCGAGGGGCGGGAGCCCACGAGACCCAGTACTTC.

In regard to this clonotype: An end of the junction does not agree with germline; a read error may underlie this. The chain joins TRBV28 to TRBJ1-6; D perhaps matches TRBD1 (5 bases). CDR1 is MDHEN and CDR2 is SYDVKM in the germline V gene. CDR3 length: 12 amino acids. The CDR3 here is CTSTWGESPLHF. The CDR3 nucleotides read TGTACCAGCACTTGGGGGGAGTCACCCCTCCACTTT.

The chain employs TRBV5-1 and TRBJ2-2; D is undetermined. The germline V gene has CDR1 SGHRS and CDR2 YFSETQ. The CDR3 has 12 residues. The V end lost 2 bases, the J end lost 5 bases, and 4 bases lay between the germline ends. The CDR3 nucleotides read TGCGCCAGCAGCTTTAAAACCGGGGAGCTGTTTTTT. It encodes CASSFKTGELFF. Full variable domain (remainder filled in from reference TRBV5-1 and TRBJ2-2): KAGVTQTPRYLIKTRGQQVTLSCSPISGHRSVSWYQQTPGQGLQFLFEYFSETQRNKGNFPGRFSGRQFSNSRSEMNVSTLELGDSALYLCASSFKTGELFFGEGSRLTVL.

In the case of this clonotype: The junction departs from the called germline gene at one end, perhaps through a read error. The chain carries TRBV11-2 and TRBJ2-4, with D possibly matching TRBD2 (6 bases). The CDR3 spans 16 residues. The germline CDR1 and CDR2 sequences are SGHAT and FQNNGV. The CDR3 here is CDSSLAVGWGENLQYF. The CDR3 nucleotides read TGTGACAGCAGCTTAGCAGTTGGGTGGGGGGAAAACCTTCAGTACTTC.

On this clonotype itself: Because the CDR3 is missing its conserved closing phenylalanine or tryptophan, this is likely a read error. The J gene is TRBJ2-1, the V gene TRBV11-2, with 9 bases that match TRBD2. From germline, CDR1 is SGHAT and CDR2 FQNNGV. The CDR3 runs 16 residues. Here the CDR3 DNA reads TGTGCCAGTAGCTTATCTAGCGGGATCTGCTACAATGAGCAGTTCGTC. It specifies CASSLSSGICYNEQFV.